These 21 T cell receptor beta chains were all obtained from the same sample, sequenced in a study of PD-L1 blockade in urothelial cancer. Time point noted: pretreatment peripheral blood. Clones were read by immunoSEQ multiplex PCR, and TCRdb kept only the in-frame ones, dropping some. The sample records 68,000 or so clones, roughly 76% being singletons. This specimen was PBMCs, taken around atezolizumab (anti-PD-L1) treatment. These receptors all stem from a man between 65 and 80 years old with urothelial cancer.

The chain combines TRBV6-1 with TRBJ1-2; maybe TRBD1 (5 bases). With 6 bases removed from V and 1 base from J, the gap between germline ends came to 15 bases. The CDR3 consists of 15 residues. CDR1 MNHNS and CDR2 SASEGT come from the germline V gene. CDR3 loop: CASSPRGQVNYGYTF. DNA of the CDR3: TGTGCCAGCAGCCCAAGGGGTCAGGTTAACTATGGCTACACCTTC.

This clone was seen a single time. The V and J genes are TRBV6-6 and TRBJ2-4; 9 nucleotides align to TRBD1. The CDR3 totals 16 residues. Germline V lookup: CDR1 MNHNY, CDR2 SVGAGI (reference sequence). The ends lost 1 base at V and 5 bases at J; junction bases unmatched: 6. Here the CDR3 reads CASSYWVGQGQNIQYF. The CDR3 region has the DNA TGTGCCAGCAGTTACTGGGTGGGACAGGGCCAAAACATTCAGTACTTC.

The chain has TRBV9 and TRBJ2-3, with unresolved D. V lost 3 bases and J 3 bases, leaving 20 bases between the germline ends. Per germline, CDR1 SGDLS and CDR2 YYNGEE. The CDR3 spans 17 residues. The CDR3 here is CASSGLPRGLNTDTQYF. The CDR3 DNA follows: TGTGCCAGCAGCGGTCTACCCCGCGGCCTAAATACAGATACGCAGTATTTT.

The chain has TRBV15 and TRBJ1-5; TRBD1 matches 7 bases. V trimming: 5 bases; J trimming: 0 bases; junction bases outside the gene matches: 13. This CDR3 comprises 18 residues. The germline CDR1 and CDR2 sequences are LNHNV and YYDKDF (reference sequence). This CDR3 reads CATSGHSGTAYSNQPQHF. CDR3 DNA: TGTGCCACCAGCGGACATTCCGGGACAGCCTATAGCAATCAGCCCCAGCATTTT.

The chain is built from TRBV7-3 and TRBJ2-3; D not certain. CDR1 SGHTA and CDR2 FQGTGA come from the germline V gene. Trimming took off 5 bases at V and 5 bases at J, with 20 bases between the two ends. The CDR3 contains 16 residues. CDR3 amino acids: CASSLSGFRVGDTQYF. The CDR3 DNA reads as TGTGCCAGCAGCCTATCGGGTTTTCGAGTGGGAGATACGCAGTATTTT.

The genes are TRBV13 and TRBJ2-3; 10 positions match TRBD1. Germline trimming cut 5 bases from V and 5 bases from J; bases unmatched to any gene: 10. This CDR3 is built from 16 residues. The germline V gene has CDR1 PRHDT and CDR2 FYEKMQ (reference sequence). Here the CDR3 reads CASSLRGTGVIDTQYF. The CDR3 DNA is TGTGCCAGCAGCCTGAGGGGGACAGGGGTTATAGATACGCAGTATTTT.

The chain couples TRBV5-8 to TRBJ2-7, with 8 positions matching TRBD2. The CDR3 totals 14 residues. CDR1 is SGHTS and CDR2 is YDEGEE in the germline V gene. Trimming removed 7 bases from V and 2 bases from J; junction bases left unmatched: 8. The CDR3 DNA reads as TGTGCCAGCTATAATCCTAGCGGGCCCTACGAGCAGTACTTC. It is translated as CASYNPSGPYEQYF.

The genes are TRBV4-3 and TRBJ2-5, with D possibly matching TRBD2 (6 bases). CDR1 is LGHNA, CDR2 YSLEER, per germline. Trimming left V 1 base short and J 5 bases short, with 14 bases between. The CDR3 is 15 amino acids. The DNA for the CDR3 is TGCGCCAGCAGCCAAGGGGGTGGTGGGGGGGAGACCCAGTACTTC. Translation: CASSQGGGGGETQYF.

V gene TRBV28 combines with J gene TRBJ1-2; D call uncertain. The CDR3 is 13 amino acids. CDR1 and CDR2 from the germline V gene are MDHEN and SYDVKM. Deletions cut 2 bases from V and 4 bases from J, with 8 bases between. The chain's CDR3 is CASSLEPVYGYTF. The CDR3 nucleotides read TGTGCCAGCAGTTTAGAGCCCGTCTATGGCTACACCTTC.

This chain connects TRBV29-1 to TRBJ2-3; TRBD2 might be the D (5 bases). This CDR3 is built from 13 residues. Germline loops: CDR1 SQVTM, CDR2 ANQGSEA. Here the CDR3 DNA reads TGCAGTGTCCTTTTGGGAGTGGCAGATACGCAGTATTTT. It is translated as CSVLLGVADTQYF.

Of note for this clone: The sample carries other DNA sequences with the same CDR3. The J gene is TRBJ2-1, the V gene TRBV11-3, with D possibly matching TRBD1 (6 bases). V was shortened by 8 bases and J by 5 bases, with 10 bases between the two germline ends. This CDR3 has 12 residues. Looked up from germline, CDR1 is SGHNT and CDR2 is YENEEA. Here the CDR3 reads CASGGQNNEQFF. In DNA form, the CDR3 reads TGTGCCAGCGGAGGACAGAACAATGAGCAGTTCTTC.

The chain has TRBV5-1 and TRBJ1-1; 8 positions match TRBD1. Germline V CDR1 and CDR2: SGHRS, YFSETQ. Germline trimming cut 0 bases from V and 7 bases from J; bases unmatched to any gene: 5. The length of the CDR3 is 14 residues. The CDR3 nucleotides are TGCGCCAGCAGCTTGGGACAGGGGAATAGTGAAGCTTTCTTT. It translates to CASSLGQGNSEAFF.

The CDR3 protein is CASSVAANYGYTF. The CDR3 DNA reads as TGTGCCAGCAGCGTAGCAGCTAACTATGGCTACACCTTC. The V and J genes are TRBV9 and TRBJ1-2; D is unclear. This CDR3 is 13 amino acids long. Looked up from germline, CDR1 is SGDLS and CDR2 is YYNGEE. Deletions cut 0 bases from V and 0 bases from J, with 3 bases between.

The V and J genes are TRBV7-9 and TRBJ1-2; D ambiguous. The CDR3 length is 13 residues. Looked up from germline, CDR1 is SEHNR and CDR2 is FQNEAQ (reference sequence). V lost 3 bases, J lost 4 bases, and 9 bases lay in between. The CDR3 region is CASSFGGAYGYTF. CDR3 coding DNA: TGTGCCAGCAGCTTCGGCGGCGCCTATGGCTACACCTTC. The entire variable domain, with the rest obtained from reference TRBV7-9 and TRBJ1-2, is as follows: DTGVSQNPRHKITKRGQNVTFRCDPISEHNRLYWYRQTLGQGPEFLTYFQNEAQLEKSRLLSDRFSAERPKGSFSTLEIQRTEQGDSAMYLCASSFGGAYGYTFGSGTRLTVV.

V and J are TRBV6-5 and TRBJ2-5; D may be TRBD1 (6 bases). Germline assignment: CDR1 MNHEY and CDR2 SVGAGI. V was trimmed by 5 bases and J by 7 bases, leaving 14 bases between them. CDR3 length equals 13 residues. CDR3 protein: CASSKNRDGTQYF. The CDR3 DNA follows: TGTGCCAGCAGTAAGAACAGGGACGGGACCCAGTACTTC.

A single count supports this clone. The chain recombines TRBV5-4 with TRBJ1-5; D is perhaps TRBD1 (5 bases). Germline CDR1 reads SGHNT; CDR2 reads YYREEE (reference sequence). With 0 bases removed from V and 0 bases from J, the gap between germline ends came to 10 bases. This CDR3 comprises 16 residues. For the CDR3, the DNA is TGTGCCAGCAGCTTGGGTGGGGGGGATAGCAATCAGCCCCAGCATTTT. It codes for CASSLGGGDSNQPQHF.

The V and J genes are TRBV7-9 and TRBJ2-7; D ambiguous. From germline, CDR1 is SEHNR and CDR2 FQNEAQ (reference sequence). The CDR3 is 11 residues long. V dropped 5 bases and J dropped 4 bases, with 6 bases sitting between them. The CDR3 reads CASSRNYEQYF. The DNA for the CDR3 is TGTGCCAGCAGCCGTAATTACGAGCAGTACTTC. Variable domain in full (rest from reference TRBV7-9 and TRBJ2-7): DTGVSQNPRHKITKRGQNVTFRCDPISEHNRLYWYRQTLGQGPEFLTYFQNEAQLEKSRLLSDRFSAERPKGSFSTLEIQRTEQGDSAMYLCASSRNYEQYFGPGTRLTVT.

The J gene is TRBJ2-5, the V gene TRBV10-3; TRBD1 is a possible D gene (6 bases). The germline V and J ends were trimmed by 3 bases and 0 bases, with 11 bases remaining between them. This CDR3 spans 15 amino acids. Germline lookup yields CDR1 ENHRY and CDR2 SYGVKD. In nucleotides, the CDR3 is TGTGCCATCAGTGACCCCGGGACAAACCAAGAGACCCAGTACTTC. It specifies CAISDPGTNQETQYF.

The chain has TRBV7-6 and TRBJ2-1; 8 positions agree with TRBD2. CDR1 and CDR2 from the germline V gene are SGHVS and FNYEAQ. With V trimmed by 5 bases and J by 0 bases, 3 bases remained unmatched. The length of the CDR3 is 15 residues. The CDR3 here is CASSQRGSSYNEQFF. As DNA, the CDR3 is TGTGCCAGCAGCCAGCGGGGGAGCTCCTACAATGAGCAGTTCTTC.

This rearrangement joins TRBV5-1 to TRBJ2-2, with 8 bases that match TRBD2. Germline CDR1 is SGHRS and CDR2 is YFSETQ. The CDR3 spans 15 residues. After removal of 4 bases from V and 0 bases from J, the junction contained 2 bases not matched to a gene. In DNA form, the CDR3 reads TGCGCCAGCAGCCAGGGACTAGCGAACACCGGGGAGCTGTTTTTT. Amino acids: CASSQGLANTGELFF.

The gene calls are TRBV10-3 and TRBJ2-7, with TRBD2 matching 11 bases. From germline, CDR1 is ENHRY and CDR2 SYGVKD. Trimming removed 7 bases from V and 2 bases from J; junction bases left unmatched: 7. This CDR3 has 15 amino acids. CDR3 sequence: CAIIAGTSGTYEQYF. Written as DNA, the CDR3 is TGTGCCATCATCGCCGGGACTAGCGGAACCTACGAGCAGTACTTC.